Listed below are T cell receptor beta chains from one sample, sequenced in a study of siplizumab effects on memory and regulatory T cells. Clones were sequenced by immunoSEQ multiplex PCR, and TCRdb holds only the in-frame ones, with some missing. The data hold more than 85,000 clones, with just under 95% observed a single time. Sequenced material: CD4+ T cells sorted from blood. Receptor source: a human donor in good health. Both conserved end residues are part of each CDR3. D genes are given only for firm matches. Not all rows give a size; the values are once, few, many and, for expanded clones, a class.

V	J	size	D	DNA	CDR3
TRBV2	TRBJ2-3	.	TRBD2	TGTGCCAGCAGTCGGGGACTAGCAATGCCCACAGATACGCAGTATTTT	CASSRGLAMPTDTQYF
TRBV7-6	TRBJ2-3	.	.	TGTGCCAGCAGCTTAGCGCGGGCCGGGACCACAGATACGCAGTATTTT	CASSLARAGTTDTQYF
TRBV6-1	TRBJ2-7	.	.	TGTGCCAGCAGTGAAGCGCTGACAGTCATTAGCTACGAGCAGTACTTC	CASSEALTVISYEQYF
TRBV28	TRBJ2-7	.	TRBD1	TGTGCCAGCAGGTTGACGGGACAGACCTACGAGCAGTACTTC	CASRLTGQTYEQYF
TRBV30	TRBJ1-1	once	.	TGTGCCTGGAGTGTACTGAACACTGAAGCTTTCTTT	CAWSVLNTEAFF
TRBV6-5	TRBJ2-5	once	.	TGTGCCAGCAGTTACTTCGAATTAGGAGAGACCCAGTACTTC	CASSYFELGETQYF
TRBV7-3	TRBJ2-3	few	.	TGTGCCAGCAGCCCGGGGGCGGGGAACACAGATACGCAGTATTTT	CASSPGAGNTDTQYF
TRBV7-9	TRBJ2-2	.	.	TGTGCCAGCAGCTTAGTCGGCGGGGAGCTGTTTTTT	CASSLVGGELFF
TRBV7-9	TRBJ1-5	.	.	TGTGCCAGCAGCTTTGCGGAGTATCAGCCCCAGCATTTT	CASSFAEYQPQHF
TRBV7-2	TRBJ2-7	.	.	TGTGCCAGCAGCTTAAATAGGGCCGCCTACGAGCAGTACTTC	CASSLNRAAYEQYF
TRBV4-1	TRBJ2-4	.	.	TGCGCCAGCAGCCAATCGACTACGGGCATTCAGTACTTC	CASSQSTTGIQYF
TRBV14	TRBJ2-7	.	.	TGTGCCAGCAGCCAAGAAAGTTCCCCCCGGCTCGAGGAGGGCGAGCAGTACTTC	CASSQESSPRLEEGEQYF
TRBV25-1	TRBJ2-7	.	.	TGTGCCAGCAGTGAATCCGGGACGGGACCCCGGGAGCAGTACTTC	CASSESGTGPREQYF
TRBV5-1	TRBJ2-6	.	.	TGCGCCAGCAGCTTGGCACAGGGTGGTGGGGCCAACGTCCTGACTTTC	CASSLAQGGGANVLTF
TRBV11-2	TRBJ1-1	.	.	TGTGCCAGCAGCTTTTCGGGACGCACTGAAGCTTTCTTT	CASSFSGRTEAFF
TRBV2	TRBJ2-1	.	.	TGTGCCAGCAGGGTTTACAATGAGCAGTTCTTC	CASRVYNEQFF
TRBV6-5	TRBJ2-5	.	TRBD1	TGTGCCAGCAGGGGGGACAGGGGGCAAGAGACCCAGTACTTC	CASRGDRGQETQYF
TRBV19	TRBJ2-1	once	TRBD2	TGTGCCAGTACCCTCGGCGGGAGACCCCACAATGAGCAGTTCTTC	CASTLGGRPHNEQFF
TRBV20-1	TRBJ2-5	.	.	TGCAGTGCTAGAGAAGGGGAGACCCAGTACTTC	CSAREGETQYF
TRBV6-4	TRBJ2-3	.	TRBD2	TGTGCCAGCAGTCGGACTAGCGGGGCGACCACAGATACGCAGTATTTT	CASSRTSGATTDTQYF
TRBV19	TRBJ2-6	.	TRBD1	TGTGCCAGTAGTATAGATCCGGGACAGGGGGTTTCCTCTGGGGCCAACGTCCTGACTTTC	CASSIDPGQGVSSGANVLTF
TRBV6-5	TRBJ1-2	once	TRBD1	TGTGCCAGCAGGTTGAGACAGGGGAACGGTGGCTACACCTTC	CASRLRQGNGGYTF
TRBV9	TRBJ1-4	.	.	TGTGCCAGCAGCGTAGAGGCCGGGTGGGATGAAAAACTGTTTTTT	CASSVEAGWDEKLFF
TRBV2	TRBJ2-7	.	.	TGTGCCAGCAGTCTTTCACGATACAGCTCCTACGAGCAGTACTTC	CASSLSRYSSYEQYF
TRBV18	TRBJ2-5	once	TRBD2	TGTGCCAGCTCACCGCCTAGCGGCAGCTCCCAAGAGACCCAGTACTTC	CASSPPSGSSQETQYF
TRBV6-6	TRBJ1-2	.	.	TGTGCCAGCAGTGGGAGACAGACTAACTATGGCTACACCTTC	CASSGRQTNYGYTF
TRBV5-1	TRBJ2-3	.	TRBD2	TGCGCCAGCAGCTTACGACTAGCGGGGGGAACAGATACGCAGTATTTT	CASSLRLAGGTDTQYF
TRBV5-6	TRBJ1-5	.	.	TGTGCCAGCAGCTTGGGTGGGGCCCCCAATCAGCCCCAGCATTTT	CASSLGGAPNQPQHF
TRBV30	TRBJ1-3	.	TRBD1	TGTGCCTGGGGGACAGGGTTCTCTGGAAACACCATATATTTT	CAWGTGFSGNTIYF
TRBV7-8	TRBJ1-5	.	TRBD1	TGTGCCAGCAGCGAGACAGGGAGGGGTCAGCCCCAGCATTTT	CASSETGRGQPQHF
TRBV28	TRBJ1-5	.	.	TGTGCCAGCAGGCTAGGAGGACTTCAGCCCCAGCATTTT	CASRLGGLQPQHF
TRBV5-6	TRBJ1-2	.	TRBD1	TGTGCCAGCAGCTTGACGCGAGGGGGCGCTAACTATGGCTACACCTTC	CASSLTRGGANYGYTF
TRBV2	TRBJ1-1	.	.	TGTGCCAGCAGTGGACAGGTTATGAACACTGAAGCTTTCTTT	CASSGQVMNTEAFF
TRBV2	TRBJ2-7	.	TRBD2	TGTGCCAGCAGTGACCCACTAGCGGGGGAGTTTAAGGACTACGAGCAGTACTTC	CASSDPLAGEFKDYEQYF
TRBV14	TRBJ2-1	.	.	TGTGCCAGCAGCCAAAACCCCTGGAGATTCGGATTGGCGCAGTTCTTC	CASSQNPWRFGLAQFF
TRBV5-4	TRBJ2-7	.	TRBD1	TGTGCCGTACCCTCCGACGGGACAGGGGCAGGCGAGCAGTGCTTC	CAVPSDGTGAGEQCF
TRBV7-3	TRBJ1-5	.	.	TGTGCCAGCAGCGTAACCGGTCGCGGCGATCAGCCCCAGCATTTT	CASSVTGRGDQPQHF
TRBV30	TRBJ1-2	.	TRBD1	TGTGCCTGGAGAGTAAAAACCGGGACAGGGGGAGATGGCTACACCTTC	CAWRVKTGTGGDGYTF
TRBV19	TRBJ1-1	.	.	TGTGCCAGTAGTATACGACGGCAGAACACTGAAGCTTTCTTT	CASSIRRQNTEAFF
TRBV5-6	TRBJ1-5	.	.	TGTGCCAGCAGCTGGGGTTTCGAGAGCAATCAGCCCCAGCATTTT	CASSWGFESNQPQHF
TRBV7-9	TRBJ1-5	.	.	TGTGCCAGCAGCTTAGTGGATCAGCCCCAGCATTTT	CASSLVDQPQHF
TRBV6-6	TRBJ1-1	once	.	TGTGCCAGCAGTTATCGGGTGAACACTGAAGCTTTCTTT	CASSYRVNTEAFF
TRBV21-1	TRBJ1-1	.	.	TGTGCCAGCAGCAAAGGGGTGGCGGCAGCCTGGCTAGAAGCTTTCTTT	CASSKGVAAAWLEAFF
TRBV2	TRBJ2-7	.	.	TGTGCCAGCAGGACAAACCTTGTAAAACAGGGATCATGGGAGCAGTACTTC	CASRTNLVKQGSWEQYF
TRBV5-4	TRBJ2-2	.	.	TGTGCCAGCAGCTTAAACGGGATGGTCACCGGGGAGCTGTTTTTT	CASSLNGMVTGELFF
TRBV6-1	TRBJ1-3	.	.	TGTGCCAGCAGGAACAGCCAGGCTGGAAACACCATATATTTT	CASRNSQAGNTIYF
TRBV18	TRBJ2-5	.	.	TGTGCCAGCTCACCACCCCATCAAGAGACCCAGTACTTC	CASSPPHQETQYF
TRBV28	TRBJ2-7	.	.	TGTGCCAGTCAAACCGGAGAACACCTCTACGAGCAGTACTTC	CASQTGEHLYEQYF
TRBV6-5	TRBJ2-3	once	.	TGTGCCAGCAGTCCTGGGATTAGCACAGATACGCAGTATTTT	CASSPGISTDTQYF
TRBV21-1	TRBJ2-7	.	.	TGTGCCAGCAGCAAAGCGGAGGGGGCGATCCCCTACGAGCAGTACTTC	CASSKAEGAIPYEQYF
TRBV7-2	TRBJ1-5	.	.	TGTGCCAGCAGCTTAGTAGGGAATAGCAATCAGCCCCAGCATTTT	CASSLVGNSNQPQHF
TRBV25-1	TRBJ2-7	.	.	TGTGCCAGCAGTGAATTAGACAGGTCCTACGAGCAGTACTTC	CASSELDRSYEQYF
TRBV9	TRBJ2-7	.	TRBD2	TGTGCCAGCAGCGCGAGCGGGAGGGCGGGGGAGCAGTACTTC	CASSASGRAGEQYF
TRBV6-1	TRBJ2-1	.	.	TGTGCCAGCAGTGAGAATTTGAAGACTGAGCAGTTCTTC	CASSENLKTEQFF
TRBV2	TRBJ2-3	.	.	TGTGCCAGCAGCGCTGAACTAGGAAGCACAGATACGCAGTATTTT	CASSAELGSTDTQYF